This note documents a single T cell receptor (beta chain) sequence. As yet, its antigen is unknown. The entry originates in a study of graft-versus-host responses after intestinal transplantation. Study details: Each recipient received anti-thymocyte globulin induction, then tacrolimus and steroids for approximately 3 years. Study results and limitations: Circulating GvH clones peaking coincided with falling HvG clones soon after transplant. The presence of high graft-versus-host to host-versus-graft clonal ratios in allografts characterized patients with graft-donor T cell macrochimerism. Among recipient marrow samples, GvH clones were found; some appeared first in ileum or blood.

This CDR3 contains 13 residues. Germline values: CDR1 SGDLS, CDR2 YYNGEE. Trimming removed 3 bases from V and 4 bases from J; junction bases left unmatched: 3. The method was immunoSEQ multiplex PCR; TCRdb's version includes in-frame clones alone and lacks a portion of them. The repertoire has under 100,000 clones, roughly 90% of them found once; the top ten carry around 16%. The specimen comprised PBMCs, sampled 450 to 480 days after intestinal transplant. The chain links TRBV9 to TRBJ1-2, with 7 bases identical to TRBD1. This TCR was sampled from a human patient who received an intestinal transplant, so some T cells may come from the graft donor. CDR3 region: CASSGTGPYGYTF. For the CDR3, the DNA is TGTGCCAGCAGCGGGACAGGTCCCTATGGCTACACCTTC.